Listed here are 18 T cell receptor beta chains from one sample, sequenced in a study of cytomegalovirus exposure and HLA in healthy donors. It was with 60 Vbeta and 13 Jbeta primers that the PCR ran. The assay was immunoSEQ multiplex PCR, and TCRdb's table has in-frame clones only and misses some. This table holds some 170,000 clones, roughly 76% found once. Sequences were obtained from PBMCs. The receptors here all came from a woman between 45 and 60 years old in good health and CMV-seronegative.

The CDR3 region is CASSPGTLNTEAFF. CDR3 nucleotides: TGCGCCAGCAGCCCCGGGACACTGAACACTGAAGCTTTCTTT. V usage is TRBV5-1 and J usage is TRBJ1-1, with D possibly TRBD1 on 6 matching bases. Germline-derived CDR1 and CDR2 are SGHRS and YFSETQ. Trimming removed 4 bases at V and 0 bases at J, with 10 bases between. The CDR3 extends over 14 amino acids.

This clone was counted a single time. The junction differs from germline at one of its ends, possibly a read error. This chain links TRBV7-9 with TRBJ1-4; tentative D call: TRBD1 (6 bases). The CDR3 consists of 16 residues. Germline V CDR1 and CDR2: SEHNR, FQNEAQ (reference sequence). CDR3 sequence reads: CSSSPFGGQANEKLFF. The CDR3 nucleotides read TGTTCCAGCAGCCCCTTCGGGGGGCAGGCTAATGAAAAACTGTTTTTT. The full variable domain, its missing parts supplied by reference TRBV7-9 and TRBJ1-4, is DTGVSQNPRHKITKRGQNVTFRCDPISEHNRLYWYRQTLGQGPEFLTYFQNEAQLEKSRLLSDRFSAERPKGSFSTLEIQRTEQGDSAMYLCSSSPFGGQANEKLFFGSGTQLSVL.

V and J are TRBV6-4 and TRBJ2-6; D might be TRBD1 (6 bases). The ends were cut back, 4 bases at V and 0 bases at J, with 7 bases in the middle. Germline CDR1 and CDR2: MRHNA and SNTAGT. The CDR3 contains 15 residues. Written as DNA, the CDR3 is TGTGCCAGCAGTGTGGACAGCTCTGGGGCCAACGTCCTGACTTTC. Residues: CASSVDSSGANVLTF.

V and J are TRBV29-1 and TRBJ1-1, with D perhaps TRBD1 (6 bases). Germline V CDR1 and CDR2: SQVTM, ANQGSEA. Trimming removed 6 bases from V and 4 bases from J, with 15 bases in between. The CDR3 is made up of 13 amino acids. The CDR3 nucleotides are TGCAGCGTGGACAGCGGGGAAGGCACTGAAGCTTTCTTT. It is translated as CSVDSGEGTEAFF.

The rearrangement links TRBV6-5 to TRBJ2-7; 7 positions agree with TRBD1. J gave up 3 bases and V 9 bases, and 11 bases lay outside the gene matches. Germline values: CDR1 MNHEY, CDR2 SVGAGI. This CDR3 is built from 14 residues. CDR3 amino acids: CASTRRQGVYEQYF. The CDR3 nucleotides are TGTGCCAGTACCCGGCGACAGGGCGTCTACGAGCAGTACTTC.

This chain connects TRBV5-4 to TRBJ2-3, with 10 bases matching TRBD2. The CDR3 length is 16 residues. The V segment lost 4 bases and the J segment 3 bases; nucleotides outside the gene matches: 8. Germline loops: CDR1 SGHNT, CDR2 YYREEE (reference sequence). The CDR3 DNA is TGTGCCAGCAGCAAAGCCAGCGGGGGGGGGACAGATACGCAGTATTTT. This translates into CASSKASGGGTDTQYF.

This chain links TRBV6-1 with TRBJ2-1; D remains unclear. This CDR3 has 15 amino acids. The germline V and J ends were trimmed by 8 bases and 0 bases, with 14 bases remaining between them. The V gene's germline CDR1 is MNHNS and CDR2 SASEGT. As DNA, the CDR3 is TGTGCCAGCGCGGCGGTTAGGAGCTCCTACAATGAGCAGTTCTTC. Its translation is CASAAVRSSYNEQFF.

J is TRBJ2-1 and V is TRBV11-2, with D tentatively TRBD2 (5 bases). The CDR3 consists of 12 residues. The V gene's germline CDR1 is SGHAT and CDR2 FQNNGV. Trimming removed 5 bases at V and 10 bases at J, with 12 bases between. The CDR3 sequence: CASSPQLGEQFF. The DNA of the CDR3 is TGTGCCAGCAGCCCCCAACTAGGCGAGCAGTTCTTC.

This sequence joins TRBV11-2 and TRBJ2-3; 13 bases agree with TRBD2. The CDR3 is made up of 18 amino acids. Germline values: CDR1 SGHAT, CDR2 FQNNGV. The trim removed 1 base at V and 7 bases at J, leaving 11 bases unmatched. CDR3 sequence reads: CASSLVGTSGALDYTQYF. The CDR3 nucleotides are TGTGCCAGCAGCTTAGTTGGGACTAGCGGGGCCTTAGATTATACGCAGTATTTT.

This clone was seen once. This chain joins TRBV4-1 and TRBJ2-1, with D hard to call. Per the germline V gene, CDR1 is MGHRA and CDR2 is YSYEKL. The CDR3 runs 15 residues. V dropped 3 bases and J dropped 0 bases, with 9 bases sitting between them. CDR3 nucleotide sequence: TGCGCCAGCAGCCAGACACCGAGCTCCTACAATGAGCAGTTCTTC. The encoded protein is CASSQTPSSYNEQFF.

The rearrangement links TRBV7-8 to TRBJ2-7; 8 bases are shared with TRBD1. The CDR3 spans 13 residues. After removal of 4 bases from V and 6 bases from J, the junction contained 5 bases not matched to a gene. Germline loops: CDR1 SGHVS, CDR2 FQNEAQ. CDR3 nucleotide sequence: TGTGCCAGCAGCTCAGACAGGGGAGGCGAGCAGTACTTC. Its translation is CASSSDRGGEQYF.

This chain connects TRBV28 to TRBJ2-1, with TRBD2 matching 10 bases. The junction had 10 bases not matched to a gene; V was cut back by 3 bases and J by 5 bases. This CDR3 is built from 17 residues. Germline lookup yields CDR1 MDHEN and CDR2 SYDVKM. The CDR3 is CASSFSLTSGTHNEQFF. CDR3 in DNA: TGTGCCAGCAGTTTTTCCCTAACTAGCGGGACCCACAATGAGCAGTTCTTC. Full variable domain (remainder filled in from reference TRBV28 and TRBJ2-1): DVKVTQSSRYLVKRTGEKVFLECVQDMDHENMFWYRQDPGLGLRLIYFSYDVKMKEKGDIPEGYSVSREKKERFSLILESASTNQTSMYLCASSFSLTSGTHNEQFFGPGTRLTVL.

The chain carries TRBV9 and TRBJ2-5; tentatively, D is TRBD1 (5 bases). CDR1 is SGDLS and CDR2 is YYNGEE in the germline V gene. CDR3 size: 16 residues. V was cut by 3 bases and J by 2 bases, with 17 bases left in between. Written as DNA, the CDR3 is TGTGCCAGCAGCGAGGGGAAAGAAGGGGCGCAAGAGACCCAGTACTTC. Protein product: CASSEGKEGAQETQYF.

This chain joins TRBV28 and TRBJ2-3, with a weak D call TRBD1 (6 bases). This CDR3 contains 15 residues. Germline-derived CDR1 and CDR2 are MDHEN and SYDVKM. V was cut by 8 bases and J by 5 bases, with 20 bases left in between. Here the CDR3 DNA reads TGTGCCAGCCCCCCGAGAATGGGGGCAGGAGATACGCAGTATTTT. Translating it yields CASPPRMGAGDTQYF.

The genes are TRBV5-7 and TRBJ1-1; 7 bases map to TRBD1. TRBV5-7 is marked as an open reading frame, function uncertain. V shed 3 bases and J 7 bases; nucleotides not matched to a gene: 9. This CDR3 spans 14 amino acids. CDR3 region: CASSSTGTVFEAFF. The CDR3 DNA is TGTGCCAGCAGCTCTACCGGGACAGTCTTTGAAGCTTTCTTT.

This chain connects TRBV6-5 to TRBJ1-2; weak D call: TRBD1 (6 bases). V was trimmed by 4 bases and J by 5 bases, leaving 11 bases between them. The CDR3 is made up of 13 amino acids. CDR1 and CDR2 (germline): MNHEY, SVGAGI. CDR3 in amino acids: CASSSTGKYGYTF. The CDR3 nucleotides are TGTGCCAGCAGTTCTACAGGGAAGTATGGCTACACCTTC.

Remarks on this clone: A junction end diverges from the germline sequence, so it may reflect a read error. This chain uses TRBV6-5 with TRBJ1-1; 8 bases match TRBD1. CDR3 length equals 13 residues. Germline V gene sequence: CDR1 MNHEY, CDR2 SVGAGI. The CDR3 nucleotides read TGCGGAAGTAGACAGGGGCGAAACACTGAAGCTTTCTTT. Residues: CGSRQGRNTEAFF.

The chain is built from TRBV5-1 and TRBJ2-7; 7 nucleotides agree with TRBD2. V trimming: 7 bases; J trimming: 5 bases; junction bases outside the gene matches: 18. This CDR3 contains 16 residues. Per germline, CDR1 SGHRS and CDR2 YFSETQ. CDR3 sequence: CASGPRLATYEHEQYF. CDR3 coding DNA: TGCGCCAGCGGGCCAAGACTAGCAACCTATGAACACGAGCAGTACTTC.